This T cell receptor (beta chain) was obtained from a study of blood T cell repertoires in COVID-19. At the level of the study: In each case, the material was cDNA or gDNA derived from T cells, B-cell-depleted T cells, or PBMCs.

V lost 2 bases and J 5 bases, leaving 9 bases between the germline ends. Germline V CDR1 and CDR2: ENHRY, SYGVKD. The length of the CDR3 is 13 residues. In the original workflow: Amplification of reference gene primers was used by the study to estimate nucleated cell counts. The table came from immunoSEQ multiplex PCR; TCRdb's copy has only in-frame clones and leaves some out. V, J and clone size are taken as reported in that table, and D and trimming were inferred from the DNA itself. The sample gives about 320,000 clones, 85% to 90% of which show up once; 11% is in the top ten. Sequencing used peripheral blood. The sequence came from a woman aged 25-40 years with COVID-19, enrolled during active disease. The rearrangement uses TRBV10-3 and TRBJ2-5, with D unclear. This CDR3 reads CAISEQSSETQYF. The CDR3 DNA reads TGTGCCATCAGTGAGCAGTCTTCGGAGACCCAGTACTTC.